Given below is one T cell receptor (beta chain) in context. Its antigen is still unknown. This specimen comes from a study of T cells in Graves' hyperthyroidism and ophthalmopathy. On the study more broadly: Peripheral blood was obtained at initial diagnosis, preceding any treatment.

Germline loops: CDR1 MNHNS, CDR2 SASEGT. Deletions cut 5 bases from V and 0 bases from J, with 11 bases between. CDR3 size: 15 residues. TCR beta CDR3 region amplification was performed from RNA transcripts. When the TCR CDR3 underwent first-round RT-PCR, the HTBI primer set was used. TCRdb redid the calling of the multiplex PCR reads with MiXCR, one entry per CDR3 protein. The repertoire holds hundreds of thousands of distinct CDR3 sequences, with roughly 15% as singletons. Findings and limits, study-wide: Ophthalmopathy could be told apart from stable hyperthyroidism with a 13 V-J model.

This sequence was found in a man aged 18-30 years with Graves' ophthalmopathy. V gene TRBV6-1 combines with J gene TRBJ1-3; D gene unclear. Sequencing used blood. In nucleotides, the CDR3 is TGTGCCAGCAGTCGCAGACTAGACTCTGGAAACACCATATATTTT. This sequence encodes CASSRRLDSGNTIYF.